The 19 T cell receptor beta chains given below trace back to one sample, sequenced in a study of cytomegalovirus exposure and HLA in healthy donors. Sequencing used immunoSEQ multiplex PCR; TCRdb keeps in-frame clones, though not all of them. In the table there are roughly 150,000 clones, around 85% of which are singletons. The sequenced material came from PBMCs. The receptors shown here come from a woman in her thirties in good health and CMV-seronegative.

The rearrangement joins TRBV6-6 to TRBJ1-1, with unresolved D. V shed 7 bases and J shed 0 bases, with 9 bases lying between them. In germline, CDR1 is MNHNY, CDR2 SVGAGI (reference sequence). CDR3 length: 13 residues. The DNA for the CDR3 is TGTGCCAGCATCTTAGCGTTGAACACTGAAGCTTTCTTT. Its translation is CASILALNTEAFF.

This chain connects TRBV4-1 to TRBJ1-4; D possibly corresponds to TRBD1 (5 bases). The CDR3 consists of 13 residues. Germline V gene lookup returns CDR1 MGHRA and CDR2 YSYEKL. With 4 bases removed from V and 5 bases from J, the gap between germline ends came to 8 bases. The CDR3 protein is CASSRDQNEKLFF. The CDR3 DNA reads TGCGCCAGCAGCCGGGACCAAAATGAAAAACTGTTTTTT.

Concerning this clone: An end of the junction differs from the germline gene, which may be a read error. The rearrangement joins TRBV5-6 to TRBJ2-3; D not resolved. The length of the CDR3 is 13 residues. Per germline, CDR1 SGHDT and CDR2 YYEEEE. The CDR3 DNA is TGTGCCAGCAACAATTCCAGCACGGATACGCAGTATTTT. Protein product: CASNNSSTDTQYF.

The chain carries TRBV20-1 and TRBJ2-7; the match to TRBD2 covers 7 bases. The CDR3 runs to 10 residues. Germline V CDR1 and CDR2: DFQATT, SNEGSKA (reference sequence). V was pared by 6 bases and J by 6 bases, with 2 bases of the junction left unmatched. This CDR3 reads CSALAAEQYF. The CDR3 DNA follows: TGCAGTGCCCTAGCGGCCGAGCAGTACTTC.

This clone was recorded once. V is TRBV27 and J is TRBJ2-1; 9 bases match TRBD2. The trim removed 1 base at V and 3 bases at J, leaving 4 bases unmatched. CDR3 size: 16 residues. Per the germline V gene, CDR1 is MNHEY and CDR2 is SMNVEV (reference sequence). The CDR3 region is CASSLFSSGDYNEQFF. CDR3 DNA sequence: TGTGCCAGCAGTTTATTTTCTAGCGGGGACTACAATGAGCAGTTCTTC.

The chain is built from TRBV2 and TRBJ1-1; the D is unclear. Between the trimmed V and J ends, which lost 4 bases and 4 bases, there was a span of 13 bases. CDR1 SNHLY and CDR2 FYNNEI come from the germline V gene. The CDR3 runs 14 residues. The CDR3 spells CASSVTFRSTEAFF. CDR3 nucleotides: TGTGCCAGCAGTGTAACCTTCCGTAGCACTGAAGCTTTCTTT. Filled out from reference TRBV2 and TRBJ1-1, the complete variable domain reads EPEVTQTPSHQVTQMGQEVILRCVPISNHLYFYWYRQILGQKVEFLVSFYNNEISEKSEIFDDQFSVERPDGSNFTLKIRSTKLEDSAMYFCASSVTFRSTEAFFGQGTRLTVV.

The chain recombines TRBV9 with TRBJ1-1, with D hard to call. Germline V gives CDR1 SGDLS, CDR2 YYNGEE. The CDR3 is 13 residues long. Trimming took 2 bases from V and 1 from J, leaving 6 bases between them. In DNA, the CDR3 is TGTGCCAGCAGCGTCGTCGCGAACACTGAAGCTTTCTTT. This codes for CASSVVANTEAFF.

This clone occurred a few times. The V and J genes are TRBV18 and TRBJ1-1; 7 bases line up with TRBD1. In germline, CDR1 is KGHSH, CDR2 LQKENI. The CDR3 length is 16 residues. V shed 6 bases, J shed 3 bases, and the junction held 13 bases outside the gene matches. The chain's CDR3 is CASSRRQGIGDTEAFF. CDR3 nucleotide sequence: TGTGCCAGCTCGCGGAGACAGGGCATCGGGGACACTGAAGCTTTCTTT.

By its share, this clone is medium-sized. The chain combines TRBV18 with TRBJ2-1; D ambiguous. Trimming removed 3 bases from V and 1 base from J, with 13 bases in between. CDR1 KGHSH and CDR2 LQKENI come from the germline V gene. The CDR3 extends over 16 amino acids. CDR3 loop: CASSPLSDRSYNEQFF. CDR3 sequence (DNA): TGTGCCAGCTCACCGCTTTCGGACCGTTCCTACAATGAGCAGTTCTTC.

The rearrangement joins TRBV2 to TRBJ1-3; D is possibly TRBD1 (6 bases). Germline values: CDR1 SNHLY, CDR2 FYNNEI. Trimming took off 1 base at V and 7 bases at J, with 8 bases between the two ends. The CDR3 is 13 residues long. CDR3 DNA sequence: TGTGCCAGCAGTGAAGACAGGGAGAACACCATATATTTT. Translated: CASSEDRENTIYF.

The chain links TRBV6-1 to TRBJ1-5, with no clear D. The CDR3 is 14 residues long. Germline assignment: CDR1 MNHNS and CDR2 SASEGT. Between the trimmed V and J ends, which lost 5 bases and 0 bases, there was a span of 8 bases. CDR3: CASSRGDSNQPQHF. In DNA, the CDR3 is TGTGCCAGCAGTAGAGGCGATAGCAATCAGCCCCAGCATTTT.

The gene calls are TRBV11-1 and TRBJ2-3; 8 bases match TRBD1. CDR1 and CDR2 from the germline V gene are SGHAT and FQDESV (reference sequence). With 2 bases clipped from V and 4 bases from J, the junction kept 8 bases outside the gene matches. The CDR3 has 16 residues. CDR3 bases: TGTGCCAGCAGCTTAAGACCGGGACAGGTCCCAGATACGCAGTATTTT. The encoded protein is CASSLRPGQVPDTQYF. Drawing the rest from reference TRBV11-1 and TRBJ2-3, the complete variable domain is EAEVAQSPRYKITEKSQAVAFWCDPISGHATLYWYRQILGQGPELLVQFQDESVVDDSQLPKDRFSAERLKGVDSTLKIQPAELGDSAMYLCASSLRPGQVPDTQYFGPGTRLTVL.

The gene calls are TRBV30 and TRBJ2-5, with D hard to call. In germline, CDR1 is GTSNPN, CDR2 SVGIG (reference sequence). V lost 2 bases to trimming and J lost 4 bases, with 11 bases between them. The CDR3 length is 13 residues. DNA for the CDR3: TGTGCCTGGAGTTCTGGCACCCGAGAGACCCAGTACTTC. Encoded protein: CAWSSGTRETQYF. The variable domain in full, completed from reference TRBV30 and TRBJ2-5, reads SQTIHQWPATLVQPVGSPLSLECTVEGTSNPNLYWYRQAAGRGLQLLFYSVGIGQISSEVPQNLSASRPQDRQFILSSKKLLLSDSGFYLCAWSSGTRETQYFGPGTRLLVL.

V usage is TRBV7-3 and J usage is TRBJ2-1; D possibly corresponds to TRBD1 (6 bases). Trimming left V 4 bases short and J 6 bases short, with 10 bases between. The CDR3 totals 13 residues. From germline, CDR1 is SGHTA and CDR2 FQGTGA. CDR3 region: CASSYIGGNEQFF. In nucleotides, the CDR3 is TGTGCCAGCAGCTACATAGGGGGCAATGAGCAGTTCTTC.

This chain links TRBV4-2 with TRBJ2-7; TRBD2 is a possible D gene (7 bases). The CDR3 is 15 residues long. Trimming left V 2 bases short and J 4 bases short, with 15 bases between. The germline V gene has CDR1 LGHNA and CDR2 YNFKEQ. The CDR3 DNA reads TGTGCCAGCAGCCAAACCCGTGGGGGGGCGTACGAGCAGTACTTC. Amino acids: CASSQTRGGAYEQYF.

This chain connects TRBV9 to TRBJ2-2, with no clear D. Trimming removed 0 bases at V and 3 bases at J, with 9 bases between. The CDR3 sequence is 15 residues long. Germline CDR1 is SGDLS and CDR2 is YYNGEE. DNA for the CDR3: TGTGCCAGCAGCGTAGAAGCCACCTACACCGGGGAGCTGTTTTTT. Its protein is CASSVEATYTGELFF.

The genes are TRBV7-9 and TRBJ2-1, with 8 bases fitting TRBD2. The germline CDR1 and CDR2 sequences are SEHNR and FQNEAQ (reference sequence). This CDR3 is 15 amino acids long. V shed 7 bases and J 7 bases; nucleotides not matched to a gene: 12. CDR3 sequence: CASTSGGLGLNEQFF. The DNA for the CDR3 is TGTGCCAGCACCTCGGGGGGGTTAGGGCTGAATGAGCAGTTCTTC.

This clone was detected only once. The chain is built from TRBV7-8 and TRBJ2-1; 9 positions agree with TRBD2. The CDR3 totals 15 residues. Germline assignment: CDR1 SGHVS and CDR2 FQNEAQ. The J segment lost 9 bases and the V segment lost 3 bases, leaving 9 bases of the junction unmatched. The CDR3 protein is CASSFWRGGAGEQFF. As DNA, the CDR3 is TGTGCCAGCAGCTTTTGGCGCGGGGGGGCCGGTGAGCAGTTCTTC.

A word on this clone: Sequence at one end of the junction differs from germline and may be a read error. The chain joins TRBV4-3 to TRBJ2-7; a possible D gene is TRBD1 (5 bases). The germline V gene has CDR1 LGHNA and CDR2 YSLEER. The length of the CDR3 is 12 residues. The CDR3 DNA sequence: TGCGCCAGCAGCCCAGGTGACAGTCTGCTCACCTTC. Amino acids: CASSPGDSLLTF.